The rows below give T cell receptor beta chains drawn from one sample of a study of shared clonotypes between healthy human individuals. Here immunoSEQ multiplex PCR was the method, and the copy in TCRdb shows in-frame clones only, minus some. Found here are 1.5 million to 2.5 million clones, approximately 94% of them singletons; the top ten hold 1% to 1.5%. The sample consisted of naive CD8+ T cells sorted from blood. The receptors were sampled from a man aged 18-30 years in good health. The CDR3 runs from the conserved cysteine through the conserved F or W. A D gene is named only where the DNA matches it firmly. A row's size may be missing; if present it is once, few, many or a size class.

j_gene: TRBJ2-1
abundance: -
d_gene: TRBD2
v_gene: TRBV7-9
CDR3aa: CASSPGGAGVF
CDR3nt: TGTGCCAGCAGCCCCGGGGGGGCCGGGGTCTTC

j_gene: TRBJ1-6
abundance: -
d_gene: TRBD1
v_gene: TRBV4-1
CDR3aa: CASSQADRYSYNSPLHF
CDR3nt: TGCGCCAGCAGCCAAGCGGACAGGTACTCCTATAATTCACCCCTCCACTTT

j_gene: TRBJ1-2
abundance: -
d_gene: TRBD1
v_gene: TRBV7-8
CDR3aa: CASSSEGQGDGYTF
CDR3nt: TGTGCCAGCAGCTCAGAAGGACAGGGGGATGGCTACACCTTC

j_gene: TRBJ1-1
abundance: -
d_gene: TRBD1
v_gene: TRBV5-4
CDR3aa: CASSYYRGTEAFF
CDR3nt: TGTGCCAGCAGCTATTACAGGGGGACTGAAGCTTTCTTT

j_gene: TRBJ2-7
abundance: -
d_gene: TRBD2
v_gene: TRBV13
CDR3aa: CASSLERGTSGTYEQYF
CDR3nt: TGTGCCAGCAGCTTAGAGCGGGGGACTAGCGGGACCTACGAGCAGTACTTC

j_gene: TRBJ2-1
abundance: once
d_gene: -
v_gene: TRBV30
CDR3aa: CAWSSANEQFF
CDR3nt: TGTGCCTGGAGCTCGGCAAATGAGCAGTTCTTC

j_gene: TRBJ2-7
abundance: -
d_gene: -
v_gene: TRBV19
CDR3aa: CASSMTVLVEQYF
CDR3nt: TGTGCCAGTAGTATGACGGTTCTGGTCGAGCAGTACTTC

j_gene: TRBJ2-7
abundance: -
d_gene: TRBD2
v_gene: TRBV6-1
CDR3aa: CASSLSGATYEQYF
CDR3nt: TGTGCCAGCAGTCTTAGCGGGGCAACCTACGAGCAGTACTTC

j_gene: TRBJ2-7
abundance: -
d_gene: -
v_gene: TRBV6-5
CDR3aa: CASSYSGTTSQYF
CDR3nt: TGTGCCAGCAGTTACTCGGGCACAACGTCCCAGTACTTC

j_gene: TRBJ2-6
abundance: -
d_gene: -
v_gene: TRBV4-1
CDR3aa: CASSPRGPSGANVLTF
CDR3nt: TGCGCCAGCAGCCCCCGCGGCCCCTCCGGGGCCAACGTCCTGACTTTC

j_gene: TRBJ1-6
abundance: -
d_gene: -
v_gene: TRBV9
CDR3aa: CASSATVGGYNSPLHF
CDR3nt: TGTGCCAGCAGCGCGACAGTCGGGGGATATAATTCACCCCTCCACTTT

j_gene: TRBJ1-2
abundance: -
d_gene: -
v_gene: TRBV13
CDR3aa: CASSFGQGNYGYTF
CDR3nt: TGTGCCAGCAGCTTTGGGCAGGGGAACTATGGCTACACCTTC

j_gene: TRBJ1-2
abundance: -
d_gene: -
v_gene: TRBV5-1
CDR3aa: CASSREADGYTF
CDR3nt: TGCGCCAGCAGTAGGGAGGCGGATGGCTACACCTTC

j_gene: TRBJ2-3
abundance: -
d_gene: -
v_gene: TRBV7-9
CDR3aa: CASSLERLGDTQYF
CDR3nt: TGTGCCAGCAGCTTAGAGCGGCTTGGTGATACGCAGTATTTT